This T cell receptor (beta chain) was found in a study of T cells in localized non-small cell lung cancer (dated by TCRdb to about 2020). About the investigation overall: Comparing tumors with uninvolved tumor-adjacent lungs, the study looked at the T cell repertoires of 220 or so patients with early-stage NSCLC. The cohort consisted of around 250 treatment-naive NSCLC patients whose localized lung tumors had been resected. NSCLC patients had a mean age of roughly 69 years, and approximately 140 were male and 107 female. Overall study results and their limits: Uninvolved tumor-adjacent lung showed the highest T cell clonality, higher than tumor, which suggests more focused antigenic responses in the adjacent lung. Because multi-region sequencing of the tumors was not done, intratumor heterogeneity could not be ruled out. Of the top 100 tumor clones, a median of 57 were detected in paired uninvolved adjacent lung; under 30 were also among that lung's top 100. Since the design was exploratory, TCR variables were selected using unadjusted p-values with no false-discovery rate correction. Higher blood T cell density associated with longer overall survival, while higher adjacent-lung clonality associated with shorter survival.

Sequences MGHRA (CDR1) and YSYEKL (CDR2) are obtained from the germline V gene. Inclusive of the bounding cysteine and phenylalanine, the CDR3 is 15 residues long. Kept here is only the CDR3 DNA, which spans 45 bases and is read in frame from base 1. V drops 5 bases and J drops 5 bases, leaving 18 bases in between. Regarding this clone: The antigen this receptor binds is unknown. Within one base of it there is no much larger clone, and no base qualities were kept.

The immunoSEQ Assay was used to sequence TCR beta CDR3 regions from DNA. Processing in the source paper ran as follows. T cell density was computed as TCR beta template counts normalized to usable DNA estimated by amplifying housekeeping genes. Using the preseqR package, richness was estimated by extrapolating to 120,000 templates for tissue samples and 400,000 templates for PBMC samples. Clonality was defined by subtracting Pielou's evenness from one. Differential abundance testing on productive amino-acid clonotypes, with a minimum total count of 5 and an alpha of 0.1, was used to identify tissue-enriched TCRs. The Jaccard Index and the Morisita Overlap Index were used to measure how much the repertoires overlapped between compartments. GLIPH clustered TCR beta CDR3s with public tetramer-defined viral CDR3s; viral motifs required at least three viral sequences plus V-gene enrichment. Drawn from immuneACCESS, this table holds only the in-frame rearrangements with V and J called that TCRdb kept. Clones are partly lost; checked studies trace under half to an unresolved V gene and leave the rest unexplained. D and trimming come from the DNA, and the V and J calls and clone size come from that table. This sample has tens of thousands of clones in its table, and approximately 90% of those were observed once. Of the sample, 12% falls within the top ten clones.

At diagnosis, peripheral blood, uninvolved tumor-adjacent lung and tumor were collected and were preserved as a mix of fresh-frozen and FFPE material. For TCR repertoire profiling, blood samples were analyzed in the form of peripheral blood mononuclear cells. The specimen comprised peripheral blood mononuclear cells, sampled before any cancer treatment. This chain joins TRBV4-1 to TRBJ2-5; a tentative D match to TRBD1 spans 7 bases. This TCR was recovered from a female donor older than 55 with stage II lung adenocarcinoma. Here is the DNA: TGCGCCAGCAGCACGCCCGACAGGGAGGTGGAGACCCAGTACTTC. Its protein reads: CASSTPDREVETQYF.